This T cell receptor (beta chain) was sequenced for a study of T cells after yellow fever vaccination. TCRdb processed the 5' RACE reads anew with MiXCR; each CDR3 protein has one entry. This table has approximately 330,000 distinct CDR3 sequences, roughly 4% appearing once. The table lists this clonotype with many counts. Trimming took off 4 bases at V and 1 base at J, with 6 bases between the two ends. Germline values: CDR1 MNHEY, CDR2 SVGEGT. CDR3 length: 13 amino acids. The starting material was PBMCs, obtained 5 days after the yellow fever booster vaccination. The chain employs TRBV6-2 or TRBV6-3 and TRBJ2-3; no reliable D call. The TCR comes from a young man who received the YFV17D yellow fever vaccine. CDR3 sequence reads: CASSWVRTDTQYF. CDR3 DNA: TGTGCCAGCAGTTGGGTCCGCACAGATACGCAGTATTTT.